The clone carrying this T cell receptor (beta chain) occurred many times. No antigen is known for it. This entry is derived from a study of CD8+CD57+ T cells in acquired aplastic anemia. Background on the study: An average of about 3.4 ug of DNA was obtained from sorted CD4+ and CD8+ cells. Study-wide results and caveats: Significance was not reached for CD8+ Simpson's diversity between patients and controls.

Those patients picked for sequencing had displayed CD8+CD57+ cell expansion on flow cytometry. Patients uniformly had severe acquired aplastic anemia. All patients were therapy-naive when blood was sampled. This CDR3 has 12 amino acids. The germline gives CDR1 SNHLY, CDR2 FYNNEI. Between the trimmed V and J ends, which lost 7 bases and 7 bases, there was a span of 10 bases. The template for TCR beta VDJ and CDR3 sequence profiling was genomic DNA. MiXCR, run by TCRdb on the reads, gives a single entry per CDR3 protein. The sample has about 120,000 distinct CDR3 sequences; about 40% are singletons. What was sequenced was sorted CD4+, CD8+, or CD8+CD57+ T cells (not recorded which) from PBMCs. This rearrangement joins TRBV2 to TRBJ1-4, with D possibly being TRBD1 (6 bases). The source is a human donor with aplastic anemia. The CDR3: CASIWTAEKLFF. DNA for the CDR3: TGTGCCAGCATATGGACAGCTGAAAAACTGTTTTTT.